This T cell receptor beta chain appears in the sequencing data of a study of cytotoxic CD8 clonotypes in ibrutinib-treated CLL. As for the study in general: Collecting the response samples happened after a median approximately twelve months of treatment, with a range of 6 to 36. General study points: Few clonotypes were public, and these shrank or held steady under treatment.

Germline V gene sequence: CDR1 GTSNPN, CDR2 SVGIG (reference sequence). This CDR3 spans 16 amino acids. V was clipped by 1 base and J by 0 bases, with 14 bases between them. On this clone: Its antigen remains unidentified.

Data came from immunoSEQ multiplex PCR; TCRdb stores just in-frame clones and leaves some out. The sample carries about 310,000 clones, roughly 80% recorded once. PBMCs were cryopreserved, and 1.5 to 2.5 micrograms of genomic DNA from them went into TCR beta libraries. The receptor comes from a human donor with chronic lymphocytic leukemia. The chain combines TRBV30 with TRBJ2-3; no clear D. The sample was PBMCs, taken before ibrutinib treatment. The CDR3, as DNA: TGTGCCTGGAGTGCGAGACACGACACTAGCACAGATACGCAGTATTTT. It translates to CAWSARHDTSTDTQYF.